The T cell receptor beta chain described here comes from a study of identifying expanded T cells in peripheral blood. Collection occurred without any documented infections or immune events in donors. Trimming took 5 bases from V and 8 from J, leaving 13 bases between them. The CDR3 is 13 residues long. The germline V gene has CDR1 MNHNY and CDR2 SVGAGI (reference sequence). Libraries were prepared by immunoSEQ multiplex PCR; TCRdb keeps only in-frame clonotypes and omits some of them. The table includes 90,000 to 100,000 clones, almost 90% detected once. The study, taken as a whole, reports: Clone count variance between roughly 2-week samples rose with total template count. Differentially abundant clones: about 1.3 between replicates, around 17 at 2 to 3 weeks, 19 to 20 at four.

To note about this clone: The antigen is undetermined.

V is TRBV6-6 and J is TRBJ2-1, with TRBD2 as a possible D gene (5 bases). Sample: blood. This receptor was obtained from a person between 18 and 70 years old in good health. For the CDR3, the DNA is TGTGCCAGCAGTCCCCATCGAGGGTATGAGCAGTTCTTC. This sequence encodes CASSPHRGYEQFF.